The 23 T cell receptor beta chains below come from one sample, sequenced in a study of blood T cell repertoires in COVID-19. Libraries were prepared by immunoSEQ multiplex PCR; TCRdb keeps only in-frame clonotypes and omits some of them. This table holds about 150,000 clones, roughly four fifths found once. Sequencing input: peripheral blood. These receptors were obtained from a human donor with acute or convalescent COVID-19. The donor label of this sample is uncertain.

This sequence joins TRBV18 and TRBJ2-5; TRBD2 might be the D (5 bases). Trimming shortened V by 3 bases and J by 3 bases, and 11 bases separated the two germline ends. The CDR3 runs 14 residues. From germline, CDR1 is KGHSH and CDR2 LQKENI. The CDR3 DNA sequence: TGTGCCAGCTCACCGACGGGGTTAAAAGAGACCCAGTACTTC. This sequence encodes CASSPTGLKETQYF.

The gene calls are TRBV6-5 and TRBJ1-4; 10 bases match TRBD1. This CDR3 is 13 amino acids long. J was trimmed by 11 bases and V by 6 bases; bases with no gene match: 6. Germline assignment: CDR1 MNHEY and CDR2 SVGAGI. The chain's CDR3 is CASRPPGQGKLFF. Written as DNA, the CDR3 is TGTGCCAGCAGGCCACCGGGACAGGGGAAACTGTTTTTT.

The chain is built from TRBV7-2 and TRBJ2-3; 7 bases map to TRBD2. This CDR3 is built from 14 residues. CDR1 is SGHTA, CDR2 FQGNSA, per germline. Losses at the gene ends were 5 bases for V and 4 bases for J; bases not matched to a gene: 6. The CDR3 DNA is TGTGCCAGCAGCCAGAGACTAGCCCCAGATACGCAGTATTTT. Translated: CASSQRLAPDTQYF.

The V and J genes are TRBV7-8 and TRBJ2-1; TRBD2 matches at 14 bases. Germline CDR1 reads SGHVS; CDR2 reads FQNEAQ. V lost 5 bases, J lost 8 bases, and 20 bases stayed unmatched. The CDR3 is 20 amino acids. Written as DNA, the CDR3 is TGTGCCAGCAGCCCTTTTCTCGCTTCGTCCGGACTAGCGGGGGGCGATGAGCAGTTCTTC. Translated: CASSPFLASSGLAGGDEQFF.

The chain is built from TRBV9 and TRBJ1-1; D is ambiguous. The length of the CDR3 is 13 residues. Trimming removed 0 bases at V and 1 base at J, with 4 bases between. Germline CDR1 SGDLS, CDR2 YYNGEE. CDR3 in amino acids: CASSVDRNTEAFF. In DNA form, the CDR3 reads TGTGCCAGCAGCGTAGACAGGAACACTGAAGCTTTCTTT.

The chain carries TRBV30 and TRBJ1-2; D might be TRBD1 (6 bases). The ends were cut back, 0 bases at V and 2 bases at J, with 13 bases in the middle. This CDR3 contains 15 residues. Germline V gene sequence: CDR1 GTSNPN, CDR2 SVGIG (reference sequence). CDR3 coding DNA: TGTGCCTGGAGTGTACGAGATGGGACAAACTATGGCTACACCTTC. It codes for CAWSVRDGTNYGYTF.

This clone was seen a few times. The chain couples TRBV13 to TRBJ1-2; D not resolved. V was shortened by 5 bases and J by 8 bases, with 18 bases between the two germline ends. There are 14 residues in the CDR3. In germline, CDR1 is PRHDT, CDR2 FYEKMQ (reference sequence). The CDR3 is CASSAWSSGEGYTF. Here the CDR3 DNA reads TGTGCCAGCAGCGCCTGGTCATCCGGGGAGGGCTACACCTTC.

The table lists this clone with many counts. The gene calls are TRBV7-2 and TRBJ2-7, with D perhaps matching TRBD2 (6 bases). Trimming pared 5 bases from V and 3 bases from J, leaving 17 bases between. From germline, CDR1 is SGHTA and CDR2 FQGNSA. This CDR3 contains 15 residues. DNA for the CDR3: TGTGCCAGCAGCCTCCTATGGGGAGGCAACTACGAGCAGTACTTC. Residues: CASSLLWGGNYEQYF.

The J gene is TRBJ1-5, the V gene TRBV2, with D possibly matching TRBD1 (5 bases). The CDR3 contains 16 residues. Trimming cost V 2 bases and J 3 bases, with 14 bases left between them. The germline gives CDR1 SNHLY, CDR2 FYNNEI. CDR3 nucleotide sequence: TGTGCCAGCAGTGAACAAGGGGCCCTGAACAATCAGCCCCAGCATTTT. It yields the protein CASSEQGALNNQPQHF. Full variable domain (rest looked up from reference TRBV2 and TRBJ1-5): EPEVTQTPSHQVTQMGQEVILRCVPISNHLYFYWYRQILGQKVEFLVSFYNNEISEKSEIFDDQFSVERPDGSNFTLKIRSTKLEDSAMYFCASSEQGALNNQPQHFGDGTRLSIL.

The gene calls are TRBV20-1 and TRBJ2-4; the D gene is possibly TRBD2 (5 bases). Germline lookup yields CDR1 DFQATT and CDR2 SNEGSKA (reference sequence). The CDR3 runs to 18 residues. The V and J ends lost 3 bases and 1 base respectively, with 22 bases between them. CDR3 nucleotides: TGCAGTGCTAGTTCCCCCCAGGCTAGCCAGAGGGCCAAAAACATTCAGTACTTC. It is translated as CSASSPQASQRAKNIQYF.

The genes are TRBV11-2 and TRBJ1-1; TRBD1 aligns across 7 bases. CDR1 SGHAT and CDR2 FQNNGV come from the germline V gene. J was trimmed by 11 bases and V by 1 base; bases with no gene match: 7. The CDR3 totals 13 residues. CDR3 bases: TGTGCCAGCAGCTTAGTACTTCAGGGGGGCGCTTTCTTT. It yields the protein CASSLVLQGGAFF. Full variable domain (rest looked up from reference TRBV11-2 and TRBJ1-1): EAGVAQSPRYKIIEKRQSVAFWCNPISGHATLYWYQQILGQGPKLLIQFQNNGVVDDSQLPKDRFSAERLKGVDSTLKIQPAKLEDSAVYLCASSLVLQGGAFFGQGTRLTVV.

V gene TRBV18 combines with J gene TRBJ1-1; D perhaps matches TRBD1 (5 bases). V lost 0 bases and J 5 bases, leaving 10 bases between the germline ends. Germline V gene lookup returns CDR1 KGHSH and CDR2 LQKENI. This CDR3 comprises 14 residues. The CDR3 DNA sequence: TGTGCCAGCTCACCACCGATCGGGGGGACTGAAGCTTTCTTT. It translates to CASSPPIGGTEAFF. The whole variable domain, filled in from reference TRBV18 and TRBJ1-1, reads NAGVMQNPRHLVRRRGQEARLRCSPMKGHSHVYWYRQLPEEGLKFMVYLQKENIIDESGMPKERFSAEFPKEGPSILRIQQVVRGDSAAYFCASSPPIGGTEAFFGQGTRLTVV.

The J gene is TRBJ1-5, the V gene TRBV19, with 7 bases aligning to TRBD1. Germline V gene lookup returns CDR1 LNHDA and CDR2 SQIVND (reference sequence). CDR3 length: 17 residues. The V and J ends lost 4 bases and 2 bases, in that order; junction bases with no gene match: 11. The CDR3 loop reads CASSTATGTSGNQPQHF. As DNA, the CDR3 is TGTGCCAGTAGTACTGCGACAGGGACAAGCGGCAATCAGCCCCAGCATTTT. The whole variable domain, filled in from reference TRBV19 and TRBJ1-5, reads DGGITQSPKYLFRKEGQNVTLSCEQNLNHDAMYWYRQDPGQGLRLIYYSQIVNDFQKGDIAEGYSVSREKKESFPLTVTSAQKNPTAFYLCASSTATGTSGNQPQHFGDGTRLSIL.

The chain joins TRBV19 to TRBJ1-2, with a tentative D call TRBD1 (6 bases). Trimming left V 5 bases short and J 7 bases short, with 14 bases between. Germline V gene data show CDR1 as LNHDA and CDR2 as SQIVND (reference sequence). The CDR3 runs to 13 residues. The CDR3 loop is CASSPRQVSGYTF. CDR3 DNA: TGTGCCAGTAGTCCCAGACAGGTCTCTGGCTACACCTTC.

The chain combines TRBV4-2 with TRBJ2-3; TRBD2 matches at 12 bases. Germline V lookup: CDR1 LGHNA, CDR2 YNFKEQ. V was pared by 1 base and J by 5 bases, with 1 base of the junction left unmatched. This CDR3 has 15 residues. The CDR3 protein is CASSQGLAGEDTQYF. CDR3 in DNA: TGTGCCAGCAGCCAAGGACTAGCGGGGGAAGATACGCAGTATTTT.

The table lists this clone with a count of one. This chain uses TRBV19 with TRBJ1-5; a weak D match, TRBD1 (6 bases). Germline V CDR1 and CDR2: LNHDA, SQIVND (reference sequence). Trimming removed 6 bases at V and 2 bases at J, with 17 bases between. This CDR3 has 16 amino acids. The CDR3 protein is CASSHASGARNQPQHF. DNA for the CDR3: TGTGCCAGTAGCCATGCATCAGGGGCTCGCAATCAGCCCCAGCATTTT.

V is TRBV11-2 and J is TRBJ2-7, with D possibly TRBD1 on 7 matching bases. V lost 0 bases to trimming and J lost 2 bases, with 11 bases between them. The CDR3 has 15 amino acids. Germline V gene lookup returns CDR1 SGHAT and CDR2 FQNNGV. CDR3: CASSLEGRGAYEQYF. DNA for the CDR3: TGTGCCAGCAGCTTAGAAGGCAGGGGGGCCTACGAGCAGTACTTC.

The chain combines TRBV4-1 with TRBJ1-2, with 9 bases lining up with TRBD1. CDR1 and CDR2 from the germline V gene are MGHRA and YSYEKL. CDR3 length equals 14 residues. Unmatched junction bases numbered 4, after V lost 0 bases and J lost 8 bases. CDR3 DNA: TGCGCCAGCAGCCAAGATGGGGACAGGGACGGCTACACCTTC. Translation: CASSQDGDRDGYTF.

The chain uses TRBV14 and TRBJ1-2; D uncertain. V was clipped by 4 bases and J by 6 bases, with 9 bases between them. The CDR3 is made up of 12 amino acids. Germline lookup yields CDR1 SGHDN and CDR2 FVKESK. In nucleotides, the CDR3 is TGTGCCAGCAGCCTAAACCTAGATGGCTACACCTTC. Its protein product is CASSLNLDGYTF.

The chain employs TRBV11-2 and TRBJ1-1; TRBD1 matches 7 bases. CDR1 and CDR2 from the germline V gene are SGHAT and FQNNGV. CDR3 size: 13 residues. V dropped 5 bases and J dropped 4; count of bases not matched to a gene: 4. The CDR3 DNA reads as TGTGCCAGCAGCCAAGACAGGGCCACTGAAGCTTTCTTT. Translation: CASSQDRATEAFF.

This chain joins TRBV5-1 and TRBJ1-4; D perhaps matches TRBD1 (5 bases). The CDR3 has 15 amino acids. Trimming removed 0 bases at V and 7 bases at J, with 13 bases between. Germline CDR1 SGHRS, CDR2 YFSETQ. CDR3 loop: CASSLAGGAGEKLFF. The CDR3 DNA reads TGCGCCAGCAGCTTGGCCGGAGGGGCAGGTGAAAAACTGTTTTTT. Drawing the rest from reference TRBV5-1 and TRBJ1-4, the complete variable domain is KAGVTQTPRYLIKTRGQQVTLSCSPISGHRSVSWYQQTPGQGLQFLFEYFSETQRNKGNFPGRFSGRQFSNSRSEMNVSTLELGDSALYLCASSLAGGAGEKLFFGSGTQLSVL.

This chain links TRBV18 with TRBJ1-2; D might be TRBD1 (5 bases). V dropped 4 bases and J dropped 8 bases, with 17 bases sitting between them. This CDR3 spans 14 amino acids. CDR1 and CDR2 from the germline V gene are KGHSH and LQKENI. CDR3 protein: CASSLGTGWEGYTF. Here the CDR3 DNA reads TGTGCCAGCTCACTTGGCACAGGTTGGGAAGGCTACACCTTC.

V is TRBV19 and J is TRBJ2-1; possible D gene TRBD1, 6 bases. This CDR3 has 16 amino acids. In germline, CDR1 is LNHDA, CDR2 SQIVND (reference sequence). The V and J ends lost 6 bases and 2 bases respectively, with 17 bases between them. The CDR3 nucleotides read TGTGCCAGTAGAGGGTTGATGGGGACACCCTACAATGAGCAGTTCTTC. It specifies CASRGLMGTPYNEQFF.